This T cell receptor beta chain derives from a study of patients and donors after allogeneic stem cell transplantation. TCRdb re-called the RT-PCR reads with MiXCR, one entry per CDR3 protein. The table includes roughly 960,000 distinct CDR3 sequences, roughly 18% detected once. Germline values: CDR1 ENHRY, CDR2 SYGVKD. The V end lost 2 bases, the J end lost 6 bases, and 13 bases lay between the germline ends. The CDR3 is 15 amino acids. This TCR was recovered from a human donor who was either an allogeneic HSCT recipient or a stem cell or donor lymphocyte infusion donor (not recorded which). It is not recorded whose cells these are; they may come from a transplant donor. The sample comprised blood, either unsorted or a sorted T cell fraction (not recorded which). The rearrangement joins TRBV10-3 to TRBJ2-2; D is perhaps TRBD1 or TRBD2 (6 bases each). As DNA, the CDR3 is TGTGCCATCAGTGAGGGAGGGGGTGCCGCCGGGGAGCTGTTTTTT. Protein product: CAISEGGGAAGELFF.